This T cell receptor (beta chain) was profiled in a study of T-cell memory formation after mild COVID-19. Employing constant-segment primers, 5'RACE generated TCR alpha and TCR beta cDNA libraries bearing sample barcodes and UMIs. MiXCR, applied by TCRdb to the 5' RACE reads, yields one record per CDR3 protein. Counted here are more than 150,000 distinct CDR3 sequences, 15% to 20% occurring once; the ten biggest clones make up roughly 3.8%. This clonotype was found a few times. The CDR3 consists of 13 residues. The germline CDR1 and CDR2 sequences are LGHDT and YNNKEL (reference sequence). V was pared by 10 bases and J by 1 base, with 11 bases between.

The receptor's source is a man aged 18 to 29 who had mild COVID-19 (a few samples of this study predate the infection). Cell type and time point are not known. This rearrangement joins TRBV3-1 to TRBJ1-5; no clear D. The specimen was PBMCs or a T cell subset sorted from them (not recorded which). The CDR3 reads CATAAGSNQPQHF. CDR3 DNA sequence: TGTGCCACCGCTGCGGGGAGCAATCAGCCCCAGCATTTT.